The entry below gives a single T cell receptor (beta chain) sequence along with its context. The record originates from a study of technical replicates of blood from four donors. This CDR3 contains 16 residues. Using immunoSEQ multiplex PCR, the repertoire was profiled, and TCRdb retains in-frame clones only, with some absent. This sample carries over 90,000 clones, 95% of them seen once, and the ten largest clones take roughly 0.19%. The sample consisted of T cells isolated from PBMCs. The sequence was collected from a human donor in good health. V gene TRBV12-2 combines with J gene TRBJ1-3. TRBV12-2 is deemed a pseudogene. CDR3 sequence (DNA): TGTGCAAGTCGCTCCCGGCGGGGGGGGGCTGGAAACACCATATATTTT. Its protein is CASRSRRGGAGNTIYF.